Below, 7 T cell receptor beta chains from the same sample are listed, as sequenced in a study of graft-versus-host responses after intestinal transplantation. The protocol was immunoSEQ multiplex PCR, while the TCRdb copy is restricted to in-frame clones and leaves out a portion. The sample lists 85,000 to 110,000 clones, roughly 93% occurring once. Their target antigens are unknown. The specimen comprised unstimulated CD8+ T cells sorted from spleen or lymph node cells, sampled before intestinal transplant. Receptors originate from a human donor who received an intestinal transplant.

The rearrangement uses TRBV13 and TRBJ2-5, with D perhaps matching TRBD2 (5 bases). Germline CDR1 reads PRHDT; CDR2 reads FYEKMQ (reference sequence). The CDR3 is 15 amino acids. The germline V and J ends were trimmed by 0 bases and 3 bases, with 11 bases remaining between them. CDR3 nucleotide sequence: TGTGCCAGCAGCTTAGGCCGGGATTCCGAAGAGACCCAGTACTTC. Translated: CASSLGRDSEETQYF.

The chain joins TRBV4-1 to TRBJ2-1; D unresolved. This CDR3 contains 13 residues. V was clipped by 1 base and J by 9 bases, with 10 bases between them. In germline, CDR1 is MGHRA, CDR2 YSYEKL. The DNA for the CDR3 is TGCGCCAGCAGCCAAGTTATCTGGGGTGAGCAGTTCTTC. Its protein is CASSQVIWGEQFF.

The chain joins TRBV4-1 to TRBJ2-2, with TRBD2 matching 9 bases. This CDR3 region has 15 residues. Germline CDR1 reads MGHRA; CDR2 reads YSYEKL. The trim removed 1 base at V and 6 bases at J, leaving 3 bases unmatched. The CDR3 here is CASSQGERGAGELFF. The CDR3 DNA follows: TGCGCCAGCAGCCAAGGCGAGCGGGGGGCCGGGGAGCTGTTTTTT.

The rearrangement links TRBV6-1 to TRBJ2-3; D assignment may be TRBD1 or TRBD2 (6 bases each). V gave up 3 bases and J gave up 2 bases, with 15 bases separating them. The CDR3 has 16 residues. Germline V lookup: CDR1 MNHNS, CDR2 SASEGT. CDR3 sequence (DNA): TGTGCCAGCAGTGAGGTGGAGGGGGTGATCACAGATACGCAGTATTTT. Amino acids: CASSEVEGVITDTQYF.

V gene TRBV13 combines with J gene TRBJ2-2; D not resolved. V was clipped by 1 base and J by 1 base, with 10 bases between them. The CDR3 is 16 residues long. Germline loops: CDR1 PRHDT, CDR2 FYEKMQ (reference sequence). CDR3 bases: TGTGCCAGCAGCTTAGAGGGCTGGGGGAACACCGGGGAGCTGTTTTTT. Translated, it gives CASSLEGWGNTGELFF.

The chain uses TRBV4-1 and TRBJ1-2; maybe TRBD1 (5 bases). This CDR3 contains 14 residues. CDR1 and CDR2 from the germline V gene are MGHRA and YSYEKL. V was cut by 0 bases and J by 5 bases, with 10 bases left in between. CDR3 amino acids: CASSQDREGYGYTF. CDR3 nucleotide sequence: TGCGCCAGCAGCCAAGACAGGGAAGGGTATGGCTACACCTTC.

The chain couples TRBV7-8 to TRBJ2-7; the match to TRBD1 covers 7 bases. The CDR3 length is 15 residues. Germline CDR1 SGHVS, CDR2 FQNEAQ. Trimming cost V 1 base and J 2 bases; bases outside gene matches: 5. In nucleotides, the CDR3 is TGTGCCAGCAGCTTAGGTTCACAGGGGACCTACGAGCAGTACTTC. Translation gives CASSLGSQGTYEQYF.